These 23 T cell receptor beta chains were sequenced from one sample in a study of blood T cell repertoires in COVID-19. Clones were read by immunoSEQ multiplex PCR, and TCRdb kept only the in-frame ones, dropping some. This table has over 150,000 clones, almost 80% appearing once. Sequenced material: PBMCs or T cells enriched from blood (not recorded which). The receptors originated from a woman aged 50 to 65 who had recovered from COVID-19.

The chain carries TRBV30 and TRBJ1-1; D is undetermined. The CDR3 has 13 residues. CDR1 GTSNPN and CDR2 SVGIG come from the germline V gene (reference sequence). The V and J ends lost 0 bases and 4 bases respectively, with 9 bases between them. The CDR3 DNA reads as TGTGCCTGGAGTGTACCGTCAGGCACTGAAGCTTTCTTT. It encodes CAWSVPSGTEAFF.

Concerning this clone: At one of its ends the junction is not consistent with the germline gene, which may arise from a read error. The same CDR3 arises from other DNA sequences in this sample as well. This chain uses TRBV7-2 with TRBJ2-2; TRBD1 might be the D (5 bases). CDR1 and CDR2 (germline): SGHTA, FQGNSA. This CDR3 has 13 amino acids. CDR3 nucleotide sequence: TGTGCTAGCAGCGCCAGGGTCTCCGGGGAGCTGTTTTTT. As protein: CASSARVSGELFF. Based on the CDR3 plus reference TRBV7-2 and TRBJ2-2, the full variable domain is GAGVSQSPSNKVTEKGKDVELRCDPISGHTALYWYRQSLGQGLEFLIYFQGNSAPDKSGLPSDRFSAERTGGSVSTLTIQRTQQEDSAVYLCASSARVSGELFFGEGSRLTVL.

This chain uses TRBV3-1 (or the pseudogene TRBV3-2) with TRBJ2-7; 7 bases align to TRBD2. The J segment lost 7 bases and the V segment lost 3 bases, leaving 3 bases of the junction unmatched. Germline lookup yields CDR1 LGHDT and CDR2 YNNKEL (reference sequence). The CDR3 has 12 residues. The CDR3 loop is CASSHRAGEQYF. DNA of the CDR3: TGTGCCAGCAGCCATCGAGCGGGAGAGCAGTACTTC.

The chain links TRBV7-8 to TRBJ2-5; D unclear. The CDR3 has 15 residues. Trimming stripped 3 bases from V and 4 bases from J, with 15 bases between. Per the germline V gene, CDR1 is SGHVS and CDR2 is FQNEAQ. The CDR3 loop reads CASSLWLRGGETQYF. As DNA, the CDR3 is TGTGCCAGCAGCTTGTGGCTCCGAGGCGGAGAGACCCAGTACTTC.

The rearrangement uses TRBV7-8 and TRBJ2-1, with TRBD1 identical over 9 bases. The ends lost 5 bases at V and 8 bases at J; junction bases unmatched: 10. This CDR3 is built from 15 residues. Germline CDR1 and CDR2: SGHVS and FQNEAQ. The CDR3 nucleotides are TGTGCCAGCAGCCCGAGGACAGGGGCGGGGGATGAGCAGTTCTTC. This sequence encodes CASSPRTGAGDEQFF. The complete variable domain, with remaining parts taken from reference TRBV7-8 and TRBJ2-1, reads GAGVSQSPRYKVAKRGQDVALRCDPISGHVSLFWYQQALGQGPEFLTYFQNEAQLDKSGLPSDRFFAERPEGSVSTLKIQRTQQEDSAVYLCASSPRTGAGDEQFFGPGTRLTVL.

In its sample, this clone was seen once. The V gene is TRBV5-1, the J gene TRBJ1-1; maybe TRBD1 (6 bases). The CDR3 consists of 14 residues. Germline assignment: CDR1 SGHRS and CDR2 YFSETQ. The germline V and J ends were trimmed by 6 bases and 2 bases, with 14 bases remaining between them. The CDR3 DNA is TGCGCCAGCACCTTTAAACAGGGTAACACTGAAGCTTTCTTT. It codes for CASTFKQGNTEAFF.

This clone was recorded once. The chain has TRBV5-1 and TRBJ2-2, with 10 bases aligning to TRBD2. This CDR3 spans 15 amino acids. Trimming cost V 5 bases and J 5 bases; bases outside gene matches: 6. The germline V gene encodes CDR1 SGHRS and CDR2 YFSETQ. CDR3 sequence (DNA): TGCGCCAGCAGTCCGGGACTAGCGACTACCGGGGAGCTGTTTTTT. Translated, it gives CASSPGLATTGELFF.

V gene TRBV7-9 combines with J gene TRBJ2-2; D remains ambiguous. Germline CDR1 reads SEHNR; CDR2 reads FQNEAQ (reference sequence). The CDR3 totals 16 residues. V lost 2 bases, J lost 3 bases, and 13 bases lay in between. The CDR3, as DNA: TGTGCCAGCAGCTTAAGACGGATCCGGGACACCGGGGAGCTGTTTTTT. It is translated as CASSLRRIRDTGELFF. Drawing the rest from reference TRBV7-9 and TRBJ2-2, the complete variable domain is DTGVSQNPRHKITKRGQNVTFRCDPISEHNRLYWYRQTLGQGPEFLTYFQNEAQLEKSRLLSDRFSAERPKGSFSTLEIQRTEQGDSAMYLCASSLRRIRDTGELFFGEGSRLTVL.

This clone was detected once. CDR3 nucleotide sequence: TGCGCCAGCAGTGAGTGGGCGGGGAAGTCCTACAATGAGCAGTTCTTC. Amino acid sequence: CASSEWAGKSYNEQFF. The chain combines TRBV10-2 with TRBJ2-1; possible D gene TRBD2, 6 bases. Germline-derived CDR1 and CDR2 are WSHSY and SAAADI. Trimming pared 1 base from V and 1 base from J, leaving 11 bases between. CDR3 length: 16 amino acids.

The V call is TRBV7-8, the J call TRBJ1-2; 12 nucleotides match TRBD1. The CDR3 contains 16 residues. Germline V gene data show CDR1 as SGHVS and CDR2 as FQNEAQ. The junction had 8 bases not matched to a gene; V was cut back by 1 base and J by 8 bases. The CDR3 is CASSLGDRGLYQGYTF. The DNA of the CDR3 is TGTGCCAGCAGCTTAGGGGACAGGGGGCTATATCAGGGCTACACCTTC.

This chain links TRBV27 with TRBJ2-7; D is perhaps TRBD1 (7 bases). CDR1 is MNHEY and CDR2 is SMNVEV in the germline V gene (reference sequence). V gave up 6 bases and J gave up 5 bases, with 23 bases separating them. The CDR3 covers 16 residues. The CDR3 region has the DNA TGTGCCAGCAGCTTTTACAGGGGAGGAATAAGGGACGAGCAGTACTTC. Its translation is CASSFYRGGIRDEQYF.

This chain connects TRBV28 to TRBJ2-4, with TRBD2 matching 12 bases. The CDR3 consists of 14 residues. V shed 6 bases and J 6 bases; nucleotides not matched to a gene: 3. CDR1 is MDHEN, CDR2 SYDVKM, per germline. The CDR3 loop reads CASSPLAGGNIQYF. CDR3 bases: TGTGCCAGCAGCCCACTAGCGGGAGGAAACATTCAGTACTTC.

This clone has only a few counts. The V and J genes are TRBV29-1 and TRBJ2-7; D perhaps matches TRBD1 (7 bases). The V gene's germline CDR1 is SQVTM and CDR2 ANQGSEA. This CDR3 spans 14 amino acids. V lost 2 bases and J 3 bases, leaving 14 bases between the germline ends. In DNA form, the CDR3 reads TGCAGCGTTGAACTGCGGGACAGAGGCTACGAGCAGTACTTC. Its translation is CSVELRDRGYEQYF.

The rearrangement links TRBV10-3 to TRBJ2-7, with 8 nucleotides matching TRBD2. This CDR3 contains 13 residues. The J segment lost 5 bases and the V segment lost 10 bases, leaving 10 bases of the junction unmatched. Germline V gene data show CDR1 as ENHRY and CDR2 as SYGVKD. Here the CDR3 DNA reads TGTGCCACCGACAGCGGGAGTAATCACGAGCAGTACTTC. Translation: CATDSGSNHEQYF.

This chain joins TRBV10-3 and TRBJ2-3; 11 bases match TRBD2. V lost 2 bases and J lost 1; bases outside the gene matches: 11. Germline CDR1 reads ENHRY; CDR2 reads SYGVKD. This CDR3 is 19 amino acids long. The CDR3 DNA reads as TGTGCCATCAGTGAGAAGGGTAAGGGACTAGCGGAAGGCACAGATACGCAGTATTTT. Protein: CAISEKGKGLAEGTDTQYF.

This chain links TRBV7-7 with TRBJ2-1, with 10 bases identical to TRBD2. Germline V gene data show CDR1 as SSHAT and CDR2 as FNYEAQ (reference sequence). The junction had 1 base not matched to a gene; V was cut back by 1 base and J by 4 bases. The CDR3 extends over 15 amino acids. The CDR3 sequence: CASSLGTSGYNEQFF. Here the CDR3 DNA reads TGTGCCAGCAGCTTAGGGACTAGCGGTTACAATGAGCAGTTCTTC. Drawing the rest from reference TRBV7-7 and TRBJ2-1, the complete variable domain is GAGVSQSPRYKVTKRGQDVTLRCDPISSHATLYWYQQALGQGPEFLTYFNYEAQPDKSGLPSDRFSAERPEGSISTLTIQRTEQRDSAMYRCASSLGTSGYNEQFFGPGTRLTVL.

This rearrangement joins TRBV5-1 to TRBJ2-7, with 7 bases matching TRBD1. Germline-derived CDR1 and CDR2 are SGHRS and YFSETQ. CDR3 length: 14 residues. Trimming took 5 bases from V and 3 from J; bases not matched to a gene: 8. The CDR3 loop is CASRAATGSYEQYF. Here the CDR3 DNA reads TGCGCCAGCAGGGCAGCGACAGGGAGCTACGAGCAGTACTTC. Using reference TRBV5-1 and TRBJ2-7 for the parts outside the CDR3, the full variable domain is KAGVTQTPRYLIKTRGQQVTLSCSPISGHRSVSWYQQTPGQGLQFLFEYFSETQRNKGNFPGRFSGRQFSNSRSEMNVSTLELGDSALYLCASRAATGSYEQYFGPGTRLTVT.

The CDR3 sequence: CASERGFGEQYF. CDR3 DNA: TGTGCCAGCGAGCGAGGATTTGGCGAGCAGTACTTC. The chain links TRBV3-1 (or the pseudogene TRBV3-2) to TRBJ2-7; D is undetermined. Deletions cut 8 bases from V and 6 bases from J, with 14 bases between. Per the germline V gene, CDR1 is LGHDT and CDR2 is YNNKEL (reference sequence). CDR3 length: 12 amino acids.

This chain uses TRBV4-2 with TRBJ2-1; 8 nucleotides align to TRBD2. J gave up 6 bases and V 4 bases, and 14 bases lay outside the gene matches. The CDR3 has 17 amino acids. Germline-derived CDR1 and CDR2 are LGHNA and YNFKEQ. The CDR3 reads CASSLSTSLAGTNEQFF. DNA for the CDR3: TGTGCCAGCAGCCTATCGACCAGCCTAGCGGGTACCAATGAGCAGTTCTTC.

The chain links TRBV20-1 to TRBJ2-1, with a tentative D call TRBD1 (6 bases). V shed 3 bases and J shed 4 bases, with 19 bases lying between them. CDR3 length equals 16 residues. Germline V CDR1 and CDR2: DFQATT, SNEGSKA (reference sequence). The CDR3, as DNA: TGCAGTGCTAGTCACCCTTCCGGACAGAGTTACAATGAGCAGTTCTTC. It is translated as CSASHPSGQSYNEQFF.

The rearrangement joins TRBV7-9 to TRBJ2-7, with D perhaps TRBD1 (6 bases). The CDR3 has 14 residues. Trimming shortened V by 5 bases and J by 2 bases, and 13 bases separated the two germline ends. Germline values: CDR1 SEHNR, CDR2 FQNEAQ (reference sequence). This CDR3 is CASSKTTGPYEQYF. The CDR3 coding sequence is TGTGCCAGCAGCAAGACGACAGGTCCCTACGAGCAGTACTTC.

With regard to this clone: This CDR3 is also generated by other DNA sequences in the sample. The V call is TRBV18, the J call TRBJ1-1; 7 bases agree with TRBD1. There are 15 residues in the CDR3. With V trimmed by 3 bases and J by 0 bases, 4 bases remained unmatched. Germline assignment: CDR1 KGHSH and CDR2 LQKENI. CDR3 sequence: CASSPTGAMNTEAFF. CDR3 nucleotide sequence: TGTGCCAGCTCACCTACAGGGGCTATGAACACTGAAGCTTTCTTT.

The rearrangement joins TRBV18 to TRBJ2-5; 10 bases align to TRBD1. V lost 1 base, J lost 1 base, and 9 bases stayed unmatched. Germline-derived CDR1 and CDR2 are KGHSH and LQKENI. This CDR3 spans 18 amino acids. CDR3 DNA: TGTGCCAGCTCACCACTCATCCTGGGACAGGGGCTCCAAGAGACCCAGTACTTC. Translating it yields CASSPLILGQGLQETQYF. The full variable domain, completed using reference TRBV18 and TRBJ2-5, is NAGVMQNPRHLVRRRGQEARLRCSPMKGHSHVYWYRQLPEEGLKFMVYLQKENIIDESGMPKERFSAEFPKEGPSILRIQQVVRGDSAAYFCASSPLILGQGLQETQYFGPGTRLLVL.